This T cell receptor beta chain is drawn from a study of technical replicates of blood from several donors (dated by TCRdb to the late 2010s). Note on this clone: Its antigen is not yet known. No much larger clone exists at a distance of one base, and base qualities are not known.

Here V drops 4 bases and J drops 6 bases, and the junction holds 3 bases not matched to any gene. From the cysteine through the phenylalanine, the CDR3 covers 15 amino acids. Just the 45-base CDR3 DNA is kept, in frame starting at base 1. CDR1 and CDR2 are read off the germline V gene as SGHRS and YFSETQ. The library relied on the immunoSEQ multiplex PCR assay. This is the immuneACCESS table as TCRdb keeps it, with only in-frame sequences that have V and J called. A part of the clones is gone; compared with another copy, unresolved V genes explain less than half, and the rest is unexplained. Across this sample there are approximately 75,000 clones, with approximately 97% seen only once. The ten most abundant clones make up roughly 0.3% of the sample.

This TCR derives from a human donor in good health. The chain uses TRBV5-1 and TRBJ2-1; TRBD2 matches 14 bases in the middle. The sequencing input was T cells isolated from PBMCs. The CDR3 protein sequence reads: CASSPGLAGANEQFF. The nucleotides are TGCGCCAGCAGCCCGGGACTAGCGGGAGCCAATGAGCAGTTCTTC.